The 8 T cell receptor beta chains in this list originate from one sample, sequenced in a study of OX40 agonist ivuxolimab in advanced cancers. The data were produced by immunoSEQ multiplex PCR, yet TCRdb's version contains in-frame clones alone and is incomplete. The sample has fewer than 85,000 clones, about 90% seen once. The sample in question was CD4+ or CD8+ T cells sorted from blood, obtained in a trial of the OX40 agonist ivuxolimab. These receptors were obtained from an adult with an advanced solid tumor such as melanoma, head and neck, liver or kidney cancer.

The chain combines TRBV9 with TRBJ1-1; D remains unclear. Between the trimmed V and J ends, which lost 0 bases and 3 bases, there was a span of 12 bases. The CDR3 is 15 residues long. CDR1 and CDR2 (germline): SGDLS, YYNGEE. The CDR3 region has the DNA TGTGCCAGCAGCGTAGTTAGAGGGCCGGACACTGAAGCTTTCTTT. Translated, it gives CASSVVRGPDTEAFF.

The chain employs TRBV5-1 and TRBJ2-1; 7 bases line up with TRBD2. This CDR3 spans 16 amino acids. V shed 4 bases, J shed 8 bases, and the junction held 15 bases outside the gene matches. Germline CDR1 is SGHRS and CDR2 is YFSETQ. CDR3 nucleotide sequence: TGCGCCAGCAGCCCCATAGCGTTAAAGGCGGGGGATGAGCAGTTCTTC. Residues: CASSPIALKAGDEQFF.

This chain uses TRBV11-3 with TRBJ2-6; a weak D match, TRBD2 (6 bases). The V and J ends lost 6 bases and 2 bases respectively, with 17 bases between them. From germline, CDR1 is SGHNT and CDR2 YENEEA. CDR3 size: 17 residues. In nucleotides, the CDR3 is TGTGCCAGCAGTTTGCCCCGCGGCGGGACTGGGGCCAACGTCCTGACTTTC. Amino acids: CASSLPRGGTGANVLTF.

V is TRBV7-9 and J is TRBJ1-5, with a weak D call TRBD1 (5 bases). Germline loops: CDR1 SEHNR, CDR2 FQNEAQ (reference sequence). Trimming stripped 8 bases from V and 3 bases from J, with 14 bases between. The CDR3 contains 14 residues. CDR3 region: CASSNQGFNQPQHF. CDR3 DNA: TGTGCCAGCTCCAACCAGGGCTTCAATCAGCCCCAGCATTTT.

This chain links TRBV7-3 with TRBJ2-3; 12 nucleotides align to TRBD2. The V gene end was trimmed by 4 bases and the J gene end by 6 bases; junction bases not matched to a gene: 5. The CDR3 length is 15 residues. CDR1 and CDR2 (germline): SGHTA, FQGTGA. CDR3 sequence reads: CASSSTSGGWDTQYF. The CDR3, as DNA: TGTGCCAGCAGCTCGACTAGCGGGGGATGGGATACGCAGTATTTT.

CDR3 coding DNA: TGTGCCTGGAGTGGCGGGAGCTCCTACAATGAGCAGTTCTTC. Residues: CAWSGGSSYNEQFF. This chain links TRBV30 with TRBJ2-1, with 7 bases that match TRBD2. This CDR3 comprises 14 residues. Trimming cost V 1 base and J 0 bases; bases outside gene matches: 0. CDR1 and CDR2 (germline): GTSNPN, SVGIG (reference sequence).

V is TRBV6-5 and J is TRBJ2-1; 15 bases map to TRBD2. The CDR3 is made up of 14 amino acids. V lost 6 bases, J lost 14 bases, and 8 bases stayed unmatched. Germline V CDR1 and CDR2: MNHEY, SVGAGI. The DNA of the CDR3 is TGTGCCAGCAGCCGCGGACTAGCGGGAGGGCCCGAGTTCTTC. Its protein is CASSRGLAGGPEFF.

V usage is TRBV29-1 and J usage is TRBJ1-6, with TRBD1 as a possible D gene (6 bases). Germline assignment: CDR1 SQVTM and CDR2 ANQGSEA. V lost 8 bases and J 8 bases, leaving 28 bases between the germline ends. The CDR3 covers 17 residues. The CDR3 reads CSPGGHIAKGVYSPLHF. CDR3 DNA sequence: TGCAGCCCCGGGGGACATATCGCTAAGGGCGTTTATTCACCCCTCCACTTT.